These 10 T cell receptor beta chains originate from one sample sequenced in a study of blood T cell repertoires in COVID-19. Sequenced by immunoSEQ multiplex PCR; TCRdb stores in-frame clones only, minus some. Among approximately 150,000 clones listed, around 84% were seen once. The sample was peripheral blood. These receptors all come from a human donor in a cohort sampled during active COVID-19.

This clone showed up just once. J is TRBJ2-1 and V is TRBV3-1 (or the pseudogene TRBV3-2), with D possibly being TRBD2 (5 bases). The V gene's germline CDR1 is LGHDT and CDR2 YNNKEL (reference sequence). The CDR3 has 14 residues. Trimming pared 4 bases from V and 7 bases from J, leaving 14 bases between. CDR3 residues: CASSLYLTGNEQFF. The CDR3 coding sequence is TGTGCCAGCAGCCTTTACTTAACGGGGAATGAGCAGTTCTTC.

The gene calls are TRBV6-2 or TRBV6-3 and TRBJ1-4, with TRBD1 matching 9 bases. CDR1 and CDR2 from the germline V gene are MNHEY and SVGEGT. The CDR3 length is 16 residues. V lost 0 bases, J lost 6 bases, and 5 bases stayed unmatched. The CDR3 region is CASSYSRRTGDEKLFF. The CDR3 nucleotides are TGTGCCAGCAGTTACTCGAGAAGGACAGGGGATGAAAAACTGTTTTTT.

This chain links TRBV30 with TRBJ2-5, with TRBD1 matching 8 bases. J lost 5 bases, V lost 5 bases, and 7 bases had no gene match. The CDR3 is made up of 13 amino acids. Germline V gene data show CDR1 as GTSNPN and CDR2 as SVGIG (reference sequence). The CDR3 DNA sequence: TGTGCCTGGGGCCAGGACAGGGACGAGACCCAGTACTTC. Protein sequence: CAWGQDRDETQYF.

The chain is built from TRBV19 and TRBJ2-7, with a tentative D call TRBD2 (5 bases). Germline V gene data show CDR1 as LNHDA and CDR2 as SQIVND (reference sequence). The ends were cut back, 3 bases at V and 6 bases at J, with 12 bases in the middle. The CDR3 length is 13 residues. The CDR3 spells CASSIREPSEQYF. The CDR3 region has the DNA TGTGCCAGTAGTATCCGGGAACCTTCCGAGCAGTACTTC.

This sequence joins TRBV6-2 or TRBV6-3 and TRBJ2-1, with TRBD2 matching 7 bases. In germline, CDR1 is MNHEY, CDR2 SVGEGT. This CDR3 is 14 amino acids long. J gave up 7 bases and V 2 bases, and 5 bases lay outside the gene matches. CDR3 DNA sequence: TGTGCCAGCAGTTACGCTGGCGGGAGTAATGAGCAGTTCTTC. The encoded protein is CASSYAGGSNEQFF.

The chain recombines TRBV5-1 with TRBJ1-1; weak D call: TRBD1 (5 bases). Germline V gene sequence: CDR1 SGHRS, CDR2 YFSETQ. The CDR3 extends over 15 amino acids. V was shortened by 0 bases and J by 7 bases, with 16 bases between the two germline ends. This chain's CDR3 is CASSLAGGLLGEAFF. The CDR3 nucleotides read TGCGCCAGCAGCTTGGCCGGGGGTCTTTTAGGTGAAGCTTTCTTT.

CDR3 DNA sequence: TGTGCCACCGAGAGGAGGGTCTTCTACAATGAGCAGTTCTTC. Translated, it gives CATERRVFYNEQFF. This chain links TRBV15 with TRBJ2-1; TRBD2 might be the D (6 bases). Germline V gives CDR1 LNHNV, CDR2 YYDKDF (reference sequence). The germline V and J ends were trimmed by 8 bases and 3 bases, with 14 bases remaining between them. The length of the CDR3 is 14 residues. The whole variable domain, remainder taken from reference TRBV15 and TRBJ2-1, is DAMVIQNPRYQVTQFGKPVTLSCSQTLNHNVMYWYQQKSSQAPKLLFHYYDKDFNNEADTPDNFQSRRPNTSFCFLDIRSPGLGDTAMYLCATERRVFYNEQFFGPGTRLTVL.

This chain uses TRBV5-1 with TRBJ2-2; D is uncertain. The CDR3 spans 14 residues. Germline CDR1 reads SGHRS; CDR2 reads YFSETQ. Trimming pared 0 bases from V and 5 bases from J, leaving 8 bases between. The CDR3 DNA follows: TGCGCCAGCAGCTTGGGGTTAGATACCGGGGAGCTGTTTTTT. Translating gives CASSLGLDTGELFF.

The chain uses TRBV5-1 and TRBJ2-3; a weak D match, TRBD1 (6 bases). From germline, CDR1 is SGHRS and CDR2 YFSETQ. The CDR3 runs to 14 residues. V lost 0 bases and J lost 4, with 9 bases in between. CDR3 sequence reads: CASSLAGVADTQYF. CDR3 DNA sequence: TGCGCCAGCAGCTTGGCAGGGGTGGCAGATACGCAGTATTTT. Drawing the rest from reference TRBV5-1 and TRBJ2-3, the complete variable domain is KAGVTQTPRYLIKTRGQQVTLSCSPISGHRSVSWYQQTPGQGLQFLFEYFSETQRNKGNFPGRFSGRQFSNSRSEMNVSTLELGDSALYLCASSLAGVADTQYFGPGTRLTVL.

V and J are TRBV7-2 and TRBJ1-5; D is unresolved. The ends were cut back, 1 base at V and 3 bases at J, with 13 bases in the middle. The germline V gene has CDR1 SGHTA and CDR2 FQGNSA. The CDR3 covers 16 residues. As DNA, the CDR3 is TGTGCCAGCAGCTTAGTAGGAGGGTTCGACAATCAGCCCCAGCATTTT. Its translation is CASSLVGGFDNQPQHF. Supplemented by reference TRBV7-2 and TRBJ1-5, the full variable domain reads GAGVSQSPSNKVTEKGKDVELRCDPISGHTALYWYRQSLGQGLEFLIYFQGNSAPDKSGLPSDRFSAERTGGSVSTLTIQRTQQEDSAVYLCASSLVGGFDNQPQHFGDGTRLSIL.